The sequence of this TCR beta chain was determined in a study of blood T cell repertoires in COVID-19. About the study: T cells, B-cell-depleted T cells, or PBMCs supplied cDNA or gDNA.

The assay was immunoSEQ multiplex PCR, and TCRdb's table has in-frame clones only and misses some. Among under 300,000 clones, 87% were seen once, and the ten largest hold about 6.3%. This CDR3 spans 16 amino acids. V was shortened by 5 bases and J by 0 bases, with 11 bases between the two germline ends. Germline V gene data show CDR1 as MNHEY and CDR2 as SMNVEV (reference sequence). This sequence joins TRBV27 and TRBJ2-6; D remains ambiguous. The TCR sequence derives from a woman in her twenties or thirties with acute COVID-19. Sequencing was carried out using PBMCs or T cells enriched from blood (not recorded which). The CDR3 DNA reads as TGTGCCAGCAGTCCCCGCGTCCTCTCTGGGGCCAACGTCCTGACTTTC. Protein sequence: CASSPRVLSGANVLTF. Combining the CDR3 with reference TRBV27 and TRBJ2-6 gives the whole variable domain EAQVTQNPRYLITVTGKKLTVTCSQNMNHEYMSWYRQDPGLGLRQIYYSMNVEVTDKGDVPEGYKVSRKEKRNFPLILESPSPNQTSLYFCASSPRVLSGANVLTFGAGSRLTVL.